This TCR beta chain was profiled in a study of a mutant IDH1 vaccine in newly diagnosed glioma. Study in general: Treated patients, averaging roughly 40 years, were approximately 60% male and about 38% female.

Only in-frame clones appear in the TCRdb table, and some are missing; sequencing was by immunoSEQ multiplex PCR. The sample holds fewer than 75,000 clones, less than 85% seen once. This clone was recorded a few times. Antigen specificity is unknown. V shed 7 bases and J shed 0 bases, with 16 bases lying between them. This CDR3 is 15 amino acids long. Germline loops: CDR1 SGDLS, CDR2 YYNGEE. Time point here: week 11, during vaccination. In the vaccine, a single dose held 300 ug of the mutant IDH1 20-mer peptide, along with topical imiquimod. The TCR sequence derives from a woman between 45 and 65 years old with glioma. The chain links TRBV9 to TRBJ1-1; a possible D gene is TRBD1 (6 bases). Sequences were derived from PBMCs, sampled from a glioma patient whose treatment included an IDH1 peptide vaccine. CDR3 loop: CASADLRGMNTEAFF. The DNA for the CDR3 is TGTGCCAGCGCGGACCTCAGGGGAATGAACACTGAAGCTTTCTTT.